The source of this T cell receptor (beta chain) is a study of T-cell memory formation after mild COVID-19. MiXCR, applied by TCRdb to the 5' RACE reads, yields one record per CDR3 protein. This sample has nearly 110,000 distinct CDR3 sequences, with under 15% found just once. The study's findings and limits: Contracting clones, day 15 to 85, had balanced CD4/CD8, and later expanders favored CD4+.

Concerning this clonotype: Its antigen is still unknown.

The CDR3 is made up of 13 amino acids. CDR1 is LNHDA, CDR2 SQIVND, per germline (reference sequence). Trimming removed 5 bases from V and 4 bases from J, with 11 bases in between. Specimen: PBMCs or a T cell subset sorted from them (not recorded which). The receptor's source is an adult woman who had mild COVID-19 (a few samples of this study predate the infection). Cell type and time point are not known. The rearrangement joins TRBV19 to TRBJ1-1; perhaps TRBD1 as D (6 bases). This chain's CDR3 is CASSWGAVTEAFF. CDR3 nucleotide sequence: TGTGCCAGTAGTTGGGGGGCCGTCACTGAAGCTTTCTTT.